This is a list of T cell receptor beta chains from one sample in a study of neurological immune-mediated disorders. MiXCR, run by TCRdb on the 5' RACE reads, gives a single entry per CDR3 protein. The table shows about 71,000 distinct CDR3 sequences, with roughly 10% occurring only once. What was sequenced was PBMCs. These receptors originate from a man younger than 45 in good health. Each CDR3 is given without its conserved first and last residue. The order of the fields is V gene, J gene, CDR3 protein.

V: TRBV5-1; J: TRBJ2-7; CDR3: ASSGSGLAGSYEQY
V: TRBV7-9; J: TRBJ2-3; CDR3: ASSLADGTGADTQY
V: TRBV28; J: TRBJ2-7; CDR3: ASSLGLASY
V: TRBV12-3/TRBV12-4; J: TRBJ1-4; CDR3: ASSLLYEKLF
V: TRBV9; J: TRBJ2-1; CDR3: ASSADDDEQF
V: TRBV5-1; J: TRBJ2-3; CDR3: ASSPLAGPRDTQY
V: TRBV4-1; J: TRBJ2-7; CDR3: ASSHARDRSPGTQY
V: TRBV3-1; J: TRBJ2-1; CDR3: ASSQEVASYNEQF
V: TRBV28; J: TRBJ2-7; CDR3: ASSLDRGPEQY
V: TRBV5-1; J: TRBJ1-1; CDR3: ASSSQGKNTEAF
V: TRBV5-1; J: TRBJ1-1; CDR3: ASSSRAPSTEAF
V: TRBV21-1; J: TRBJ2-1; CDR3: ASPPPLAGRPYNEQF
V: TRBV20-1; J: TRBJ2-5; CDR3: SAQTSGSFQETQY
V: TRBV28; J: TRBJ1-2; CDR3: ASSYGQANNYGYT
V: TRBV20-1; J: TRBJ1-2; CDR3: SAATGGRDYGYT
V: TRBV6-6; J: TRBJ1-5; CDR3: ASSYPPGDLPQPQH
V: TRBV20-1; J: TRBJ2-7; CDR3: SAGGTGGYEQY
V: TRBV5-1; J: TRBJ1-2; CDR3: ASSLVAGTGAGYT
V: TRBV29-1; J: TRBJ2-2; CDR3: SAGVDTGELF
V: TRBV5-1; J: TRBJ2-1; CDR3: ASSFPEGLAASEQF
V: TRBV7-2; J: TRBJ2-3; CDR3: ASTPEDTHY
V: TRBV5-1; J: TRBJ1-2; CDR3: ASSVTGLPLNYGYT
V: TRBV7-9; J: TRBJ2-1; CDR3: ASSIGHSSYNEQF
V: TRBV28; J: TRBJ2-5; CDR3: ASSLGTANFQETQY
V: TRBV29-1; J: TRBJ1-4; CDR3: SVEGAGGSEKLF
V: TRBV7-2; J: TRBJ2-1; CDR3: ASSQYGYNEQF
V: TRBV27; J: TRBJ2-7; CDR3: ASTISGRFTPSEQY
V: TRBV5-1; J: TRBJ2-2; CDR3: ASSLGLRDGGTGELF
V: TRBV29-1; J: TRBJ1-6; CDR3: SVRLTGRDSPLH
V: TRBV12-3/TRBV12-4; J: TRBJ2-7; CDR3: ASTWSGSAYEQY
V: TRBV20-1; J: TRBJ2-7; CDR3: SALSTGLKIYEQY
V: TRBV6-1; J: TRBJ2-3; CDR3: ASSRQGSTDTQY
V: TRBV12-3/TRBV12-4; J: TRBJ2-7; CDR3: ASGTSGPSSYEQY
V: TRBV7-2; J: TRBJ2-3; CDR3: ASSLLGLLSTDTQY
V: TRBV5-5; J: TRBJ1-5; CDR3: ASSPMGQISNQPQH
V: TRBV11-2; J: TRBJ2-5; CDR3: ASSLGGLQETQY
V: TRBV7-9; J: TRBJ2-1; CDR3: ASSFRAPYNEQF
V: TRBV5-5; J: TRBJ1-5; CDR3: ASAVTGAGNQPQH
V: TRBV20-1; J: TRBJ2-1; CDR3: SARGSLSFGNEQF
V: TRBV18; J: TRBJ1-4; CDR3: ASSPPTTTNEKLF
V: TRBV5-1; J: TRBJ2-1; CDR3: ASSLAVGDEQF
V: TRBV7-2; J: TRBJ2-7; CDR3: ASSDRQDYEQY
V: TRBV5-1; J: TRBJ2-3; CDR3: ASSSRLADTDTQY
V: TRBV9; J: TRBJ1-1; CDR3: ASSPRTGGMNTEAF
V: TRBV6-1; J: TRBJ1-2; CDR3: ASSGTGNNGYT
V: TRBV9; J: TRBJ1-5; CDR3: ASSPRDGSSNQPQH
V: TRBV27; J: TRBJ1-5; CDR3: ASSLLWGRGPLQPQH
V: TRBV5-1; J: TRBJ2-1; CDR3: ASSLDVGNEQF
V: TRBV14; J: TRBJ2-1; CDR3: ASSQDGAGIREQF
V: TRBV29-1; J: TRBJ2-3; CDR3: SVGGTDTQY
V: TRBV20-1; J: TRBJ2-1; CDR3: SASGSGRFGEQF
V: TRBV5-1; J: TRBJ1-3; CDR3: ASSLVGRRSGNTIY
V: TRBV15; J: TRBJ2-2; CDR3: ATKDRGNTGELF
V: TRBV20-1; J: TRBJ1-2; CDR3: SAQQGDYGYT